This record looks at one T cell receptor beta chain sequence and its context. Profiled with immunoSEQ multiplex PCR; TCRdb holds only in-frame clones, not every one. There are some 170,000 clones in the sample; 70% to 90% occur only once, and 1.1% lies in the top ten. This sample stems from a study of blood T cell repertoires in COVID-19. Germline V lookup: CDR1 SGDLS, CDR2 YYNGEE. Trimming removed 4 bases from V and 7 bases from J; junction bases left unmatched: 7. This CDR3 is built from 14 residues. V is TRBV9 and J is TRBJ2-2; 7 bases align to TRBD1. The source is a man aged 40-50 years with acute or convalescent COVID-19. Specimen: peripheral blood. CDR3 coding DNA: TGTGCCAGCAGCCCGACAGGGTCCGGCGGGGAGCTGTTTTTT. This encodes CASSPTGSGGELFF.